This T cell receptor (beta chain) appears in the sequencing data of a study of monozygotic twins with inflammatory bowel disease (dated by TCRdb to the late 2010s). In terms of the full investigation: A total of 28 monozygotic twin pairs were included in the full study, comprising nine German pairs (four IBD-concordant, five IBD-discordant) and 19 IBD-discordant Danish pairs. Disease-associated traits were sought mainly through comparisons between IBD patients and their genetically identical healthy co-twins within discordant pairs. Each individual had, on average, about 151 000 unique TCRalpha sequences and 181 000 unique TCRbeta sequences available for analysis. General findings and caveats noted by the study authors: The analysis was unable to tell apart different T cell subtypes. No difference in repertoire similarity was observed between concordant and discordant twins, possibly owing to limited statistical power. No single strong signal or clonotype linked to IBD turned up in the results, so the idea that one exists was not supported. Compared with healthy twins, IBD patients shared fewer clonotypes with other individuals, and the difference was most pronounced in patients with signs of disease activity. Differing immunosuppressive treatments among patients may have added background noise and inter-individual variability to the repertoires. A decrease in TCRbeta repertoire diversity, as measured by inverse Simpson index, was observed in IBD patients compared with their healthy co-twins.

Libraries were prepared through 5' RACE. The input for every TCR library was 3500 ng of total RNA. For each sample, cDNA was synthesized in eight separate reactions using SMARTScribe reverse transcriptase. During cDNA synthesis, template switching was used to introduce unique molecular identifiers that contained a 6-nucleotide sample barcode. Two nested PCRs of approximately 16 and 9 cycles amplified the TCRalpha and TCRbeta cDNA, and bead purification followed each PCR. Before amplification, the cDNA was treated with uracil DNA-glycosylase and purified using the QIAquick PCR purification kit. The second PCR added Illumina TruSeq-compatible adapters along with sample-specific barcodes. Library quality and concentration were checked on TapeStation and Qubit, and libraries were pooled at about 5 ng each. The pooled libraries were sequenced with 2 x 100 bp reads and custom sequencing primers on an Illumina HiSeq2500 single-index Rapid Run. Under the source paper's analysis protocol: UMI-based consensus assembly with MiGEC version 1.2.6 was used to correct PCR and sequencing errors. MiXCR version 2.1.1 was used to carry out V(D)J alignment, clonotype assembly and CDR3 extraction. To normalise gene usage, clonotype sharing and MAIT/NKT TCR abundance, the top 1000, 10 000 and 20 000 clonotypes in each sample were analysed. Diversity was computed as the inverse Simpson index with the vegan R package after downsampling to 27 000 UMIs. Paired Mann-Whitney U tests on discordant twin pairs were used, with Benjamini-Hochberg multiple-testing correction. TCRdb reprocessed the reads and assigns one entry to each CDR3 protein sequence, leaving out DNA. TCRdb's processing, not the authors', yielded these V and J calls. In this sample's table one finds approximately 400,000 distinct CDR3 sequences. The top ten clones comprise around 2.3% of the sample.

With respect to this clonotype: Its antigen has not been determined.

From each donor, a 2.5 ml peripheral blood sample was collected into PAXgene tubes and kept at -80 degrees C. Total RNA was isolated from whole blood with the PAXgene blood miRNA kit on an automated QIAcube, without T cell sorting. Deep TCRalpha and TCRbeta repertoire profiling with unique molecular barcoding was performed on peripheral blood of monozygotic twin pairs concordant or discordant for inflammatory bowel disease. Smoking habits were recorded for all twin pairs, with individuals classified as current, former or never smokers. The source material was blood. This TCR derives from a human donor with ulcerative colitis or Crohn's disease, or a healthy co-twin of an affected twin (not recorded which).

The CDR3 amino acid sequence is: CASSLNKQTQYF. The chain uses TRBV5-6 and TRBJ2-5. The CDR1 and CDR2 encoded by the germline V gene are SGHDT and YYEEEE. The CDR3 holds 12 amino acids from the cysteine to the phenylalanine. DNA is not recorded here.